These 27 T cell receptor beta chains were all obtained from the same sample, sequenced in a study of blood T cell repertoires in COVID-19. Measured with immunoSEQ multiplex PCR; TCRdb has only the in-frame clones, and not every one. The sample lists around 370,000 clones, nearly 90% occurring once. Sequencing was done on a sample of peripheral blood. The origin of the receptors is a man between 18 and 35 years old with active or convalescent COVID-19.

This rearrangement joins TRBV5-5 to TRBJ2-7; D remains ambiguous. The CDR3 is 12 amino acids. Between the trimmed V and J ends, which lost 5 bases and 5 bases, there was a span of 11 bases. Germline lookup yields CDR1 SGHKS and CDR2 YYEKEE (reference sequence). This CDR3 is CASRPVFDEQYF. The CDR3 DNA reads TGTGCCAGCAGGCCGGTCTTCGACGAGCAGTACTTC.

The chain couples TRBV11-2 to TRBJ2-7, with 7 bases aligning to TRBD1. This CDR3 is 15 amino acids long. CDR1 is SGHAT and CDR2 is FQNNGV in the germline V gene. J gave up 4 bases and V 6 bases, and 12 bases lay outside the gene matches. CDR3 in amino acids: CASRRTGPGVYEQYF. CDR3 coding DNA: TGTGCCAGCAGAAGGACAGGCCCTGGGGTTTACGAGCAGTACTTC.

In its sample, this clone is medium-sized (0.01 to 0.1%). The chain couples TRBV4-3 to TRBJ2-1; the D gene is possibly TRBD1 (5 bases). The CDR3 sequence is 14 residues long. Germline CDR1 LGHNA, CDR2 YSLEER. V lost 5 bases and J lost 0, with 8 bases in between. The CDR3 bases are TGCGCCAGCAGCGACCAGGGCTCCTACAATGAGCAGTTCTTC. Protein product: CASSDQGSYNEQFF.

This clone came up once. The chain is built from TRBV5-1 and TRBJ1-1, with D unresolved. The V end was cut by 0 bases, the J end by 6 bases, with 12 bases between. There are 14 residues in the CDR3. CDR1 is SGHRS, CDR2 YFSETQ, per germline. The CDR3 loop reads CASSLGPGMAEAFF. Here the CDR3 DNA reads TGCGCCAGCAGCTTGGGTCCGGGGATGGCTGAAGCTTTCTTT.

This clone came up once. Other DNA sequences in this sample translate to the same CDR3. V and J are TRBV6-5 and TRBJ1-1; unclear D gene. The CDR3 spans 12 residues. CDR1 MNHEY and CDR2 SVGAGI come from the germline V gene. Deletions cut 6 bases from V and 2 bases from J, with 7 bases between. The CDR3 spells CASRRLNTEAFF. In DNA form, the CDR3 reads TGTGCCAGCAGACGACTCAACACTGAAGCTTTCTTT.

This CDR3 is CASSLTGEAFF. Written as DNA, the CDR3 is TGTGCCAGCAGTCTCACAGGGGAAGCTTTCTTT. V is TRBV28 and J is TRBJ1-1; weak D call: TRBD1 (6 bases). The germline V gene has CDR1 MDHEN and CDR2 SYDVKM. The CDR3 runs 11 residues. Trimming took off 5 bases at V and 8 bases at J, with 9 bases between the two ends.

CDR3 loop: CASSLATGIFYGYTF. CDR3 bases: TGTGCCAGCAGCTTAGCGACAGGGATATTCTATGGCTACACCTTC. The chain employs TRBV7-2 and TRBJ1-2; 7 positions match TRBD1. The V gene's germline CDR1 is SGHTA and CDR2 FQGNSA. The junction had 5 bases not matched to a gene; V was cut back by 0 bases and J by 4 bases. This CDR3 is 15 amino acids long.

The CDR3 DNA sequence: TGCGCCAGCAGTCCAGGACAGGACTACAATCAGCCCCAGCATTTT. This translates into CASSPGQDYNQPQHF. The chain carries TRBV23-1 and TRBJ1-5; 7 positions match TRBD1. TRBV23-1 is marked as an open reading frame, function uncertain. The CDR3 covers 15 residues. V was pared by 4 bases and J by 3 bases, with 6 bases of the junction left unmatched.

The rearrangement links TRBV29-1 to TRBJ1-1; D gene unclear. From germline, CDR1 is SQVTM and CDR2 ANQGSEA. This CDR3 region has 11 residues. Trimming pared 1 base from V and 7 bases from J, leaving 7 bases between. The CDR3 protein is CSVEAGIEAFF. In DNA, the CDR3 is TGCAGCGTTGAAGCAGGTATTGAAGCTTTCTTT.

The chain has TRBV6-5 and TRBJ2-3, with 9 bases identical to TRBD1. The CDR3 sequence is 14 residues long. Germline V gene data show CDR1 as MNHEY and CDR2 as SVGAGI. The V and J ends lost 9 bases and 0 bases, in that order; junction bases with no gene match: 4. The CDR3 DNA reads TGTGCCAGTACAGGGGGCCCTAGCACAGATACGCAGTATTTT. Protein product: CASTGGPSTDTQYF.

This rearrangement joins TRBV6-5 to TRBJ1-6; D call uncertain. The CDR3 consists of 16 residues. Trimming removed 0 bases at V and 7 bases at J, with 13 bases between. Per germline, CDR1 MNHEY and CDR2 SVGAGI. The CDR3 DNA reads as TGTGCCAGCAGTTACTCGATGCGAACCTGGAATTCACCCCTCCACTTT. Residues: CASSYSMRTWNSPLHF.

The chain links TRBV9 to TRBJ1-3; the D is unclear. CDR1 is SGDLS, CDR2 YYNGEE, per germline. The V end lost 0 bases, the J end lost 0 bases, and 4 bases lay between the germline ends. The CDR3 length is 14 residues. The chain's CDR3 is CASSVGASGNTIYF. For the CDR3, the DNA is TGTGCCAGCAGCGTAGGGGCCTCTGGAAACACCATATATTTT. Complete variable domain (other parts from reference TRBV9 and TRBJ1-3): DSGVTQTPKHLITATGQRVTLRCSPRSGDLSVYWYQQSLDQGLQFLIQYYNGEERAKGNILERFSAQQFPDLHSELNLSSLELGDSALYFCASSVGASGNTIYFGEGSWLTVV.

This chain uses TRBV15 with TRBJ1-2; 7 bases line up with TRBD1. Germline trimming cut 0 bases from V and 8 bases from J; bases unmatched to any gene: 6. Germline CDR1 and CDR2: LNHNV and YYDKDF (reference sequence). The CDR3 sequence is 14 residues long. The CDR3 protein is CATSRDRRQGGYTF. CDR3 in DNA: TGTGCCACCAGCAGAGATAGGAGACAGGGAGGCTACACCTTC.

The chain joins TRBV10-3 to TRBJ1-1, with D unclear. CDR1 ENHRY and CDR2 SYGVKD come from the germline V gene. The CDR3 extends over 14 amino acids. V was pared by 4 bases and J by 1 base, with 10 bases between. DNA for the CDR3: TGTGCCATCAGTGTCATAGCGGGGAACACTGAAGCTTTCTTT. This encodes CAISVIAGNTEAFF.

The V gene is TRBV3-1 (or the pseudogene TRBV3-2), the J gene TRBJ1-4, with D perhaps TRBD1 (5 bases). The CDR3 totals 15 residues. V was clipped by 2 bases and J by 4 bases, with 11 bases between them. Germline-derived CDR1 and CDR2 are LGHDT and YNNKEL (reference sequence). The CDR3 bases are TGTGCCAGCAGCCAAAAGACAGCCGTTAATGAAAAACTGTTTTTT. Amino acid sequence: CASSQKTAVNEKLFF.

V gene TRBV18 combines with J gene TRBJ2-3, with D perhaps matching TRBD2 (6 bases). Germline V gene sequence: CDR1 KGHSH, CDR2 LQKENI. The CDR3 covers 15 residues. V was trimmed by 3 bases and J by 0 bases, leaving 10 bases between them. The CDR3 coding sequence is TGTGCCAGCTCACCGGGCGGGACTAGCACAGATACGCAGTATTTT. Residues: CASSPGGTSTDTQYF.

This chain connects TRBV24-1 to TRBJ2-3; 9 bases match TRBD2. V trimming: 5 bases; J trimming: 2 bases; junction bases outside the gene matches: 4. This CDR3 is 15 amino acids long. The germline gives CDR1 KGHDR, CDR2 SFDVKD. In DNA form, the CDR3 reads TGTGCCACCAGTGCCCCTAGCGGGAACACAGATACGCAGTATTTT. As protein: CATSAPSGNTDTQYF.

The chain recombines TRBV24-1 with TRBJ2-5, with D uncertain. CDR1 KGHDR and CDR2 SFDVKD come from the germline V gene. This CDR3 has 15 amino acids. The V end was cut by 5 bases, the J end by 2 bases, with 14 bases between. CDR3 protein: CATSASDKSQETQYF. CDR3 in DNA: TGTGCCACCAGTGCTTCCGACAAATCACAAGAGACCCAGTACTTC.

This chain links TRBV9 with TRBJ1-2; D gene unclear. The V gene's germline CDR1 is SGDLS and CDR2 YYNGEE. Trimming took 0 bases from V and 6 from J, leaving 6 bases between them. This CDR3 region has 12 residues. In DNA form, the CDR3 reads TGTGCCAGCAGCGTAGGCGGGGATGGCTACACCTTC. This gives the protein CASSVGGDGYTF.

The chain joins TRBV5-1 to TRBJ2-3; D is possibly TRBD1 (5 bases). Germline loops: CDR1 SGHRS, CDR2 YFSETQ. The CDR3 covers 16 residues. V was pared by 0 bases and J by 2 bases, with 13 bases between. The CDR3 DNA sequence: TGCGCCAGCAGCTTGGACCCCGTGGACATCACAGATACGCAGTATTTT. It specifies CASSLDPVDITDTQYF.

The V and J genes are TRBV24-1 and TRBJ1-1, with 8 bases fitting TRBD1. Germline CDR1 and CDR2: KGHDR and SFDVKD. With V trimmed by 11 bases and J by 4 bases, 2 bases remained unmatched. The CDR3 is made up of 11 amino acids. The CDR3 spells CAIRGPTEAFF. CDR3 DNA sequence: TGTGCCATCAGGGGGCCCACTGAAGCTTTCTTT.

The sample holds one count of this clone. This chain links TRBV10-3 with TRBJ2-5, with 12 bases that match TRBD2. V gave up 2 bases and J gave up 4 bases; unmatched junction bases: 14. The CDR3 is made up of 19 amino acids. Germline loops: CDR1 ENHRY, CDR2 SYGVKD. In DNA form, the CDR3 reads TGTGCCATCAGTGAGGGCGGGACTAGCGGGTCCTTGATGCTAGAGACCCAGTACTTC. Its translation: CAISEGGTSGSLMLETQYF.

V gene TRBV3-1 (or the pseudogene TRBV3-2) combines with J gene TRBJ2-5; 7 bases align to TRBD1. The CDR3 totals 14 residues. The V gene end was trimmed by 1 base and the J gene end by 5 bases; junction bases not matched to a gene: 4. Germline V gene sequence: CDR1 LGHDT, CDR2 YNNKEL (reference sequence). The CDR3 DNA reads as TGTGCCAGCAGCCAAGTTACAGGGGAGGAGACCCAGTACTTC. It is translated as CASSQVTGEETQYF.

The V and J genes are TRBV12-3 or TRBV12-4 and TRBJ1-4; possibly TRBD1 for D (5 bases). The V end was cut by 5 bases, the J end by 5 bases, with 9 bases between. This CDR3 spans 13 amino acids. CDR3 in amino acids: CASSPRQNEKLFF. The CDR3 nucleotides read TGTGCCAGCAGTCCCCGACAGAATGAAAAACTGTTTTTT.

CDR3 in amino acids: CASFPRLARTGELFF. The CDR3, as DNA: TGTGCCAGCTTCCCCCGGCTAGCGCGAACCGGGGAGCTGTTTTTT. This chain links TRBV6-5 with TRBJ2-2; D is perhaps TRBD2 (6 bases). Germline assignment: CDR1 MNHEY and CDR2 SVGAGI. The CDR3 extends over 15 amino acids. V gave up 8 bases and J gave up 5 bases, with 18 bases separating them.

Only one count was recorded for this clone. Other nucleotide sequences from this sample produce the same CDR3. V gene TRBV7-9 combines with J gene TRBJ1-1, with TRBD1 identical over 8 bases. The germline gives CDR1 SEHNR, CDR2 FQNEAQ (reference sequence). CDR3 length: 15 amino acids. V was pared by 5 bases and J by 0 bases, with 5 bases of the junction left unmatched. CDR3: CASSLLGQVNTEAFF. CDR3 nucleotide sequence: TGTGCCAGCAGCCTACTGGGACAGGTGAACACTGAAGCTTTCTTT.

The V gene is TRBV28, the J gene TRBJ1-1, with TRBD1 matching over 10 bases. Germline V gene sequence: CDR1 MDHEN, CDR2 SYDVKM. The CDR3 runs 13 residues. The J segment lost 11 bases and the V segment lost 6 bases, leaving 9 bases of the junction unmatched. CDR3 sequence reads: CASSPGTGVWAFF. CDR3 in DNA: TGTGCCAGCAGCCCCGGGACAGGGGTTTGGGCTTTCTTT.